A single sample gave rise to the 20 T cell receptor beta chains below, sequenced in a study of human T cells and chemical hapten exposure. Time point described: pre-sensitization, week 0. Described treatment: therapeutic diphenylcyclopropenone sensitization with weekly scalp DPC. Each CDR3 protein is one row after TCRdb ran MiXCR on the RACE reads. The repertoire has around 250,000 distinct CDR3 sequences, roughly 8.9% of them found once; the top ten carry 2.3%. The sample consisted of whole blood, taken in connection with sensitization to the hapten diphenylcyclopropenone (DPC). All receptors come from a middle-aged woman with alopecia areata. Some clones in this sample may be carry-over from other donors' samples.

This clonotype was counted a few times. The gene calls are TRBV10-3 and TRBJ1-2; D remains ambiguous. CDR1 is ENHRY, CDR2 SYGVKD, per germline. The CDR3 is 13 residues long. V lost 2 bases and J lost 2, with 6 bases in between. The CDR3 loop is CAISEVENYGYTF. The CDR3 DNA reads as TGTGCCATCAGTGAGGTCGAGAACTATGGCTACACCTTC.

This clonotype was recorded many times. This chain connects TRBV29-1 to TRBJ2-7, with D possibly matching TRBD1 (6 bases). The V end was cut by 6 bases, the J end by 2 bases, with 14 bases between. The germline gives CDR1 SQVTM, CDR2 ANQGSEA. The length of the CDR3 is 13 residues. CDR3 nucleotide sequence: TGCAGCGTCGGGACAAAAGCGACCTACGAGCAGTACTTC. It yields the protein CSVGTKATYEQYF.

The chain carries TRBV28 and TRBJ2-5, with 9 bases that match TRBD1. Per germline, CDR1 MDHEN and CDR2 SYDVKM. This CDR3 contains 13 residues. V dropped 11 bases and J dropped 5; count of bases not matched to a gene: 9. The CDR3 DNA reads as TGTGCCGCTAAAACAGGGGGCTGGGAGACCCAGTACTTC. Translation gives CAAKTGGWETQYF.

This clonotype was detected ten times or more. J is TRBJ1-1 and V is TRBV29-1; 10 nucleotides agree with TRBD1. Trimming removed 6 bases from V and 5 bases from J; junction bases left unmatched: 3. In germline, CDR1 is SQVTM, CDR2 ANQGSEA. This CDR3 comprises 12 residues. In nucleotides, the CDR3 is TGCAGCGTCGGGACAGGGGAAACTGAAGCTTTCTTT. It yields the protein CSVGTGETEAFF.

The rearrangement links TRBV20-1 to TRBJ2-7; D call uncertain. CDR1 is DFQATT, CDR2 SNEGSKA, per germline (reference sequence). The V and J ends lost 2 bases and 4 bases respectively, with 9 bases between them. The CDR3 length is 12 residues. In nucleotides, the CDR3 is TGCAGTGCTAGATCCCGACCATACGAGCAGTACTTC. Amino acid sequence: CSARSRPYEQYF.

The genes are TRBV11-2 and TRBJ1-1; 7 bases are a match to TRBD1. The CDR3 extends over 14 amino acids. Germline lookup yields CDR1 SGHAT and CDR2 FQNNGV. The V and J ends lost 7 bases and 1 base, in that order; junction bases with no gene match: 6. The CDR3 DNA reads TGTGCCAGCATCAGGGGACAGCCGAACACTGAAGCTTTCTTT. Its protein is CASIRGQPNTEAFF.

This clonotype was counted many times. The genes are TRBV5-1 and TRBJ1-4, with D possibly TRBD1 on 5 matching bases. The CDR3 consists of 14 residues. V gave up 5 bases and J gave up 0 bases, with 8 bases separating them. Germline loops: CDR1 SGHRS, CDR2 YFSETQ. The DNA of the CDR3 is TGCGCCAGCAGGGACACGGCAACTAATGAAAAACTGTTTTTT. The encoded protein is CASRDTATNEKLFF.

In its sample, this clonotype was seen a few times. This chain uses TRBV6-6 with TRBJ2-1; 12 bases match TRBD1. The CDR3 totals 14 residues. Germline V gives CDR1 MNHNY, CDR2 SVGAGI (reference sequence). V shed 7 bases, J shed 7 bases, and the junction held 5 bases outside the gene matches. In DNA, the CDR3 is TGTGCCAGCACAGGGGACAGGGGGCTGAATGAGCAGTTCTTC. Its protein product is CASTGDRGLNEQFF.

This clonotype was counted many times. A junction boundary mismatches the germline segment, possibly from a read error. The chain couples TRBV15 to TRBJ1-2; D gene ambiguous. Germline V gene lookup returns CDR1 LNHNV and CDR2 YYDKDF (reference sequence). The CDR3 is 14 amino acids. CDR3 DNA: TGTGCGACCACCCTCGGGATAACTAACTATGGCTACACCTTC. Its protein product is CATTLGITNYGYTF.

The V call is TRBV29-1, the J call TRBJ2-1; D is possibly TRBD2 (7 bases). The CDR3 contains 14 residues. In germline, CDR1 is SQVTM, CDR2 ANQGSEA. The DNA of the CDR3 is TGCAGTTTGGGAGGGGGGAGCTCCTACAATGAGCAGTTCTTC. Protein sequence: CSLGGGSSYNEQFF.

The J gene is TRBJ2-5, the V gene TRBV19; 9 nucleotides match TRBD1. The V gene's germline CDR1 is LNHDA and CDR2 SQIVND (reference sequence). The CDR3 consists of 15 residues. V shed 8 bases, J shed 5 bases, and the junction held 12 bases outside the gene matches. Here the CDR3 DNA reads TGTGCCAGTGTTTCTAAACAGGGGGCTTCGGAGACCCAGTACTTC. This encodes CASVSKQGASETQYF.

This clonotype occurred a few times. The chain links TRBV5-1 to TRBJ2-7; D gene ambiguous. Trimming pared 0 bases from V and 8 bases from J, leaving 6 bases between. CDR1 SGHRS and CDR2 YFSETQ come from the germline V gene. The CDR3 extends over 11 amino acids. As DNA, the CDR3 is TGCGCCAGCAGCTTGGCCGAGCAGCAGTACTTC. Translation: CASSLAEQQYF. The full variable domain, with the rest looked up from reference TRBV5-1 and TRBJ2-7, is KAGVTQTPRYLIKTRGQQVTLSCSPISGHRSVSWYQQTPGQGLQFLFEYFSETQRNKGNFPGRFSGRQFSNSRSEMNVSTLELGDSALYLCASSLAEQQYFGPGTRLTVT.

The chain links TRBV9 to TRBJ2-1; D uncertain. V lost 2 bases and J lost 4, with 13 bases in between. The CDR3 runs to 15 residues. Germline CDR1 is SGDLS and CDR2 is YYNGEE. CDR3: CASSVGQANYNEQFF. CDR3 nucleotide sequence: TGTGCCAGCAGCGTTGGGCAGGCGAATTACAATGAGCAGTTCTTC.

The chain couples TRBV11-1 to TRBJ2-2; 11 bases map to TRBD2. The germline V gene encodes CDR1 SGHAT and CDR2 FQDESV (reference sequence). Germline trimming cut 2 bases from V and 6 bases from J; bases unmatched to any gene: 2. CDR3 length equals 15 residues. The CDR3 bases are TGTGCCAGCAGCTTACTACTAGCGGGAGCCGGGGAGCTGTTTTTT. Translation gives CASSLLLAGAGELFF.

This clonotype was detected many times. J is TRBJ1-2 and V is TRBV6-5, with a weak D call TRBD1 (6 bases). Trimming left V 7 bases short and J 2 bases short, with 17 bases between. The CDR3 loop spans 15 amino acids. Per germline, CDR1 MNHEY and CDR2 SVGAGI. The CDR3 region is CASTERGADNYGYTF. The CDR3 nucleotides read TGTGCCAGCACCGAAAGGGGGGCAGACAACTATGGCTACACCTTC.

At least ten counts were recorded for this clonotype. The V and J genes are TRBV5-1 and TRBJ2-7, with TRBD1 matching 8 bases. With V trimmed by 4 bases and J by 4 bases, 10 bases remained unmatched. The CDR3 runs to 15 residues. The germline V gene encodes CDR1 SGHRS and CDR2 YFSETQ. The CDR3 region has the DNA TGCGCCAGCAGCGAGGGACAGGCGAACCCATACGAGCAGTACTTC. Encoded protein: CASSEGQANPYEQYF.

The chain recombines TRBV5-4 with TRBJ2-1; 11 nucleotides align to TRBD2. This CDR3 has 17 residues. Germline-derived CDR1 and CDR2 are SGHNT and YYREEE (reference sequence). Trimming at V came to 3 bases and at J to 4 bases, leaving 9 bases not matched to a gene. CDR3 loop: CASSSGGTSGAYNEQFF. The DNA for the CDR3 is TGTGCCAGCAGCTCCGGTGGGACTAGCGGAGCTTACAATGAGCAGTTCTTC.

This clonotype was picked up a small number of times. The chain couples TRBV2 to TRBJ2-1, with 9 bases identical to TRBD1. J lost 6 bases, V lost 6 bases, and 3 bases had no gene match. This CDR3 is 13 amino acids long. CDR1 SNHLY and CDR2 FYNNEI come from the germline V gene. The CDR3 sequence is CASRWDRANEQFF. CDR3 in DNA: TGTGCCAGCAGATGGGACAGGGCCAATGAGCAGTTCTTC.

The V call is TRBV9, the J call TRBJ1-3; 7 nucleotides agree with TRBD1. CDR1 is SGDLS, CDR2 YYNGEE, per germline. J was trimmed by 0 bases and V by 0 bases; bases with no gene match: 6. The CDR3 extends over 17 amino acids. The CDR3 reads CASSVGGTAFSGNTIYF. The CDR3 DNA is TGTGCCAGCAGCGTAGGGGGGACAGCCTTCTCTGGAAACACCATATATTTT. Variable domain in full (rest from reference TRBV9 and TRBJ1-3): DSGVTQTPKHLITATGQRVTLRCSPRSGDLSVYWYQQSLDQGLQFLIQYYNGEERAKGNILERFSAQQFPDLHSELNLSSLELGDSALYFCASSVGGTAFSGNTIYFGEGSWLTVV.

V gene TRBV6-1 combines with J gene TRBJ1-2; D remains unclear. Germline V gene lookup returns CDR1 MNHNS and CDR2 SASEGT. The CDR3 contains 10 residues. Between the trimmed V and J ends, which lost 6 bases and 7 bases, there was a span of 6 bases. This chain's CDR3 is CASRDPGYTF. CDR3 sequence (DNA): TGTGCCAGCAGGGATCCTGGCTACACCTTC.